This T cell receptor (beta chain) emerged from a study of T cells in localized non-small cell lung cancer. CDR1 SGHRS and CDR2 YFSETQ come from the germline V gene. CDR3 length: 15 residues. Deletions cut 0 bases from V and 1 base from J, with 8 bases between. Sequenced by immunoSEQ multiplex PCR; TCRdb stores in-frame clones only, minus some. The sample yields about 70,000 clones, roughly nine tenths seen once. Study-level results: Without multi-region sequencing, intratumor heterogeneity could not be excluded. Prolonged overall survival went with higher T cell density in the blood. For the top 100 tumor clones, a median approximately 50 also appeared in adjacent lung.

This clone was picked up one time. Its cognate antigen is unknown. The sequences come from peripheral blood, collected before any cancer treatment. The TCR sequence derives from a male donor aged 60 or over with stage III squamous cell lung carcinoma. The rearrangement joins TRBV5-1 to TRBJ2-1; D uncertain. CDR3 sequence: CASSLVDGSYNEQFF. Written as DNA, the CDR3 is TGCGCCAGCAGCTTGGTGGACGGATCCTACAATGAGCAGTTCTTC.